This TCR beta chain was obtained from a study of T cells in Graves' hyperthyroidism and ophthalmopathy. About the study: Peripheral blood samples were taken at initial diagnosis, prior to any treatment. Study-wide findings and caveats: Appearing also in blood were most of the thyroid clonotypes expanded above 0.001.

Patients showing uncontrolled infection, other autoimmune disease, pregnancy or lactation were ineligible. Diagnoses used clinical symptoms, serum thyroxine and TRAb, thyroid ultrasound and orbital computed tomography. V was pared by 3 bases and J by 4 bases, with 10 bases between. Germline V gene data show CDR1 as WNHNN and CDR2 as SYGVQD (reference sequence). The CDR3 loop spans 14 amino acids. A note on this clonotype: Its target is unknown.

Amplified TCR beta CDR3 regions derived from RNA transcripts. The HTBI set primed first-round TCR CDR3 RT-PCR. TCRdb redid the calling of the multiplex PCR reads with MiXCR, one entry per CDR3 protein. The sample contains 600,000 to 800,000 distinct CDR3 sequences, about 35% of which appear only once. The sequencing input was blood. The chain couples TRBV10-1 to TRBJ1-3; D is unresolved. This receptor was identified in a middle-aged woman with Graves' hyperthyroidism. CDR3 sequence reads: CASSDPAVGNTIYF. CDR3 nucleotide sequence: TGCGCCAGCAGTGACCCGGCAGTCGGAAACACCATATATTTT.